This section outlines one T cell receptor beta chain sequence together with its context. The V gene's germline CDR1 is MNHEY and CDR2 SVGAGI. The V and J ends lost 5 bases and 2 bases, in that order; junction bases with no gene match: 8. The CDR3 consists of 15 residues. This sample was included in a study of CD8 T cells in Susac syndrome. Negative isolation was used for CD8+ and CD4+ T cells and FACS enrichment for TEMRA cells. It was with random hexamers that about 0.45 to 1 ug RNA was reverse transcribed. TCRdb re-called the immunoSEQ multiplex PCR reads through MiXCR, storing one row per CDR3 protein. The sample records 150,000 to 200,000 distinct CDR3 sequences, roughly 94% being singletons.

The sample was CD4+ T cells from PBMCs. The source is a human donor with multiple sclerosis. The gene calls are TRBV6-5 and TRBJ2-7; TRBD1 matches 8 bases. CDR3 in DNA: TGTGCCAGCAGTCCCTGGACAGGGCGGACCTACGAGCAGTACTTC. Protein sequence: CASSPWTGRTYEQYF.